The TCR beta chain described here comes from a study of blood T cell repertoires in COVID-19. There are 16 residues in the CDR3. From germline, CDR1 is SNHLY and CDR2 FYNNEI. Losses at the gene ends were 3 bases for V and 4 bases for J; bases not matched to a gene: 4. Profiled with immunoSEQ multiplex PCR; TCRdb holds only in-frame clones, not every one. The table lists about 150,000 clones, over 60% of them singletons. The chain combines TRBV2 with TRBJ2-2, with TRBD2 matching over 11 bases. This TCR was sampled from a woman older than 75 with acute or convalescent COVID-19. Sample: peripheral blood. DNA of the CDR3: TGTGCCAGCAGTGACCTAGCGGGAGGTGTCACCGGGGAGCTGTTTTTT. Translated: CASSDLAGGVTGELFF. The full variable domain, completed using reference TRBV2 and TRBJ2-2, is EPEVTQTPSHQVTQMGQEVILRCVPISNHLYFYWYRQILGQKVEFLVSFYNNEISEKSEIFDDQFSVERPDGSNFTLKIRSTKLEDSAMYFCASSDLAGGVTGELFFGEGSRLTVL.